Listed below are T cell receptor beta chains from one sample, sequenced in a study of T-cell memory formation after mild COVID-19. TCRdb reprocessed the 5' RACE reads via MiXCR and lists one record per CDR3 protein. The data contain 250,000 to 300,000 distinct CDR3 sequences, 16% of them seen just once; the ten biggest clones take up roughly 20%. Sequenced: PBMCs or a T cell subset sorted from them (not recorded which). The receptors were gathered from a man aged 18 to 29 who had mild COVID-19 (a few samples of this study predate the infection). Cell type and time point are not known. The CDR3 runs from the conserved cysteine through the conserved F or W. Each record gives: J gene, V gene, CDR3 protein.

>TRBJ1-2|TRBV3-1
CASSQDRGANGYTF
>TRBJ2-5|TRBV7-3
CASSLNLVGETQYF
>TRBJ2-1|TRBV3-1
CASSAGGLNEQFF
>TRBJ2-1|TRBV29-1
CSARGTSHPNEQFF
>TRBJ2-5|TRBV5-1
CASSLGDTQRAQYF
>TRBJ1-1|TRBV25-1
CASQGAGSNTEAFF
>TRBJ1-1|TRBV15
CATSSWKGAGTEAFF
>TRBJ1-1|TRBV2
CASSRDGDGEAFF
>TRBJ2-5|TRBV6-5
CASSDQGDPRQETQYF
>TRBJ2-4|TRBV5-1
CASSFRGGMYIQYF
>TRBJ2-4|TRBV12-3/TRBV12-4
CASSLAGNIQYF
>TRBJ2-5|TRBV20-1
CSARGQHQTQYF
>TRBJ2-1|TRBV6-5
CASSPTTPGGAWSHNEQFF
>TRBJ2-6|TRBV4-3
CASSQGSSPSGANVLTF
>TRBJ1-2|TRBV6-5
CASTQQRAGGYGYTF
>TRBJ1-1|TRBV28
CASISGQSREAFF
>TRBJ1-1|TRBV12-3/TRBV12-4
CASSLRGMNTEAFF